Presented here are 4 T cell receptor beta chains from one specimen sequenced in a study of technical replicates of blood from a few donors. Assay used: immunoSEQ multiplex PCR; TCRdb lists only in-frame clones, some missing. The table has some 75,000 clones, about 96% seen once. Sequencing was done on a sample of T cells isolated from PBMCs. All receptors derive from a human donor in good health.

The V call is TRBV5-6, the J call TRBJ2-1, with D possibly matching TRBD1 (6 bases). The length of the CDR3 is 13 residues. The ends were cut back, 2 bases at V and 10 bases at J, with 13 bases in the middle. Germline-derived CDR1 and CDR2 are SGHDT and YYEEEE. This chain's CDR3 is CASSLRGQGEQFF. CDR3 nucleotide sequence: TGTGCCAGCAGCTTAAGGGGCCAGGGGGAGCAGTTCTTC.

This chain links TRBV27 with TRBJ2-7; TRBD2 matches 10 bases. From germline, CDR1 is MNHEY and CDR2 SMNVEV (reference sequence). The CDR3 is 17 residues long. V lost 2 bases to trimming and J lost 3 bases; unmatched junction nucleotides: 10. The CDR3 bases are TGTGCCAGCAGTTTAGCGGCCCCCGGGACTAGCGTCTACGAGCAGTACTTC. The encoded protein is CASSLAAPGTSVYEQYF.

This clone appeared once. The rearrangement joins TRBV5-1 to TRBJ2-3; maybe TRBD2 (5 bases). V lost 1 base and J 8 bases, leaving 14 bases between the germline ends. CDR1 is SGHRS, CDR2 YFSETQ, per germline. The CDR3 runs 14 residues. The CDR3 nucleotides read TGCGCCAGCAGCTTGCCTTTAGCCGAGGGTACGCAGTATTTT. Amino acid sequence: CASSLPLAEGTQYF.

This chain joins TRBV9 and TRBJ2-1; D call uncertain. Germline V gives CDR1 SGDLS, CDR2 YYNGEE. Trimming shortened V by 4 bases and J by 2 bases, and 10 bases separated the two germline ends. CDR3 length equals 14 residues. CDR3 nucleotide sequence: TGTGCCAGCAGCCTACAGACCACCTACAATGAGCAGTTCTTC. The encoded protein is CASSLQTTYNEQFF.